Presented here are 31 T cell receptor beta chains from one specimen sequenced in a study of T cells in Graves' hyperthyroidism and ophthalmopathy. TCR beta CDR3 region amplification was performed from RNA transcripts. With the HTBI primer set, the TCR CDR3 went through a first round of RT-PCR. TCRdb recomputed calls from the multiplex PCR reads with MiXCR, one row per CDR3 protein. The profile shows hundreds of thousands of distinct CDR3 sequences, around 15% of them singletons. The specimen sequenced was blood. Receptors were obtained from a woman in her sixties with Graves' ophthalmopathy.

The chain joins TRBV7-3 to TRBJ2-5, with 8 positions matching TRBD2. The CDR3 extends over 15 amino acids. Looked up from germline, CDR1 is SGHTA and CDR2 is FQGTGA. The junction had 10 bases not matched to a gene; V was cut back by 5 bases and J by 5 bases. In nucleotides, the CDR3 is TGTGCCAGCAGCCAGAGCGCCCAGCGGGGGGAGACCCAGTACTTC. This translates into CASSQSAQRGETQYF.

This clonotype was detected ten times or more. The chain carries TRBV7-2 and TRBJ1-2; a weak D match, TRBD1 (5 bases). Trimming left V 5 bases short and J 8 bases short, with 18 bases between. In germline, CDR1 is SGHTA, CDR2 FQGNSA. CDR3 size: 14 residues. The CDR3 DNA reads as TGTGCCAGCAGCCCGCCGGGGGGGAGGCGCGGCTACACCTTC. As protein: CASSPPGGRRGYTF.

The rearrangement uses TRBV7-6 and TRBJ2-7, with 8 bases lining up with TRBD2. Germline V CDR1 and CDR2: SGHVS, FNYEAQ. V dropped 1 base and J dropped 3; count of bases not matched to a gene: 2. This CDR3 has 14 residues. This CDR3 is CASSLVREDYEQYF. Written as DNA, the CDR3 is TGTGCCAGCAGCTTAGTGCGGGAGGACTACGAGCAGTACTTC.

This clonotype was recorded a few times. The chain employs TRBV2 and TRBJ1-4, with D possibly matching TRBD1 (6 bases). From germline, CDR1 is SNHLY and CDR2 FYNNEI. V was cut by 7 bases and J by 7 bases, with 13 bases left in between. The CDR3 totals 13 residues. In nucleotides, the CDR3 is TGTGCCAGCACTTACAGGGAGGGTGAAAAACTGTTTTTT. It codes for CASTYREGEKLFF.

This sequence joins TRBV15 and TRBJ2-7; D is undetermined. V was shortened by 5 bases and J by 2 bases, with 16 bases between the two germline ends. This CDR3 region has 15 residues. Germline V gene sequence: CDR1 LNHNV, CDR2 YYDKDF (reference sequence). This chain's CDR3 is CATSGPIPSPYEQYF. CDR3 sequence (DNA): TGTGCCACCAGCGGACCTATCCCCAGCCCCTACGAGCAGTACTTC.

This clonotype was detected a few times. The chain has TRBV5-8 and TRBJ2-1, with TRBD2 matching 8 bases. Germline CDR1 reads SGHTS; CDR2 reads YDEGEE. The CDR3 extends over 15 amino acids. V lost 0 bases and J lost 7; bases outside the gene matches: 6. This CDR3 reads CASSLAVASGNEQFF. The CDR3 DNA reads TGTGCCAGCAGCTTGGCCGTAGCTAGCGGGAATGAGCAGTTCTTC.

This clonotype was found many times. The genes are TRBV3-1 and TRBJ1-5; 8 positions agree with TRBD1. Germline assignment: CDR1 LGHDT and CDR2 YNNKEL (reference sequence). J was trimmed by 2 bases and V by 5 bases; bases with no gene match: 5. CDR3 length equals 15 residues. CDR3: CASSSDRAGNQPQHF. The CDR3 nucleotides are TGTGCCAGCAGCTCGGACAGGGCGGGCAATCAGCCCCAGCATTTT.

The sample holds many counts of this clonotype. The rearrangement uses TRBV28 and TRBJ1-5; no clear D. The CDR3 is 12 amino acids. Trimming cost V 7 bases and J 1 base, with 5 bases left between them. CDR1 and CDR2 from the germline V gene are MDHEN and SYDVKM. The CDR3 region is CASKVSNQPQHF. The CDR3 DNA is TGTGCCAGCAAGGTCAGCAATCAGCCCCAGCATTTT.

Concerning this clonotype: A much bigger clone sits one base away, suggesting this may be a read error. The CDR3 protein is CASSPPAGTYQETQYF. The CDR3 nucleotides read TGTGCCAGCAGTCCCCCGGCAGGGACGTACCAAGAGACCCAGTACTTC. The rearrangement links TRBV12-3 or TRBV12-4 to TRBJ2-5; D tentatively fits TRBD1 or TRBD2 (5 bases each). The CDR3 spans 16 residues. The germline V and J ends were trimmed by 5 bases and 0 bases, with 16 bases remaining between them.

This clonotype has ten or more counts. The V gene is TRBV11-3, the J gene TRBJ2-5; 9 bases line up with TRBD1. Germline V gene data show CDR1 as SGHNT and CDR2 as YENEEA. CDR3 length equals 17 residues. Trimming removed 3 bases from V and 0 bases from J; junction bases left unmatched: 8. The CDR3 here is CASSLGQGSRYQETQYF. DNA for the CDR3: TGTGCCAGCAGCTTGGGACAGGGCTCGAGGTACCAAGAGACCCAGTACTTC.

This chain links TRBV29-1 with TRBJ2-7; TRBD2 aligns across 12 bases. This CDR3 is 13 amino acids long. Germline CDR1 is SQVTM and CDR2 is ANQGSEA. V lost 7 bases, J lost 4 bases, and 5 bases stayed unmatched. In DNA, the CDR3 is TGCAGCGGGACTAGCGGGACGTCTTACGAGCAGTACTTC. It is translated as CSGTSGTSYEQYF.

This clonotype showed up many times. J is TRBJ1-1 and V is TRBV12-3 or TRBV12-4; D unresolved. Trimming took 7 bases from V and 0 from J, leaving 9 bases between them. The CDR3 runs 13 residues. The DNA for the CDR3 is TGTGCCAGCATCTTATTCATGAACACTGAAGCTTTCTTT. Its protein product is CASILFMNTEAFF.

This clonotype was picked up a small number of times. J is TRBJ2-7 and V is TRBV29-1; D unclear. This CDR3 region has 13 residues. From germline, CDR1 is SQVTM and CDR2 ANQGSEA. V shed 4 bases and J shed 6 bases, with 16 bases lying between them. The CDR3 DNA follows: TGCAGCGTTGGGATCCGGAATCTTCCCGAGCAGTACTTC. Translation gives CSVGIRNLPEQYF.

This clonotype was counted many times. V gene TRBV6-1 combines with J gene TRBJ1-1, with 10 bases aligning to TRBD1. Germline V CDR1 and CDR2: MNHNS, SASEGT. The CDR3 totals 14 residues. With 5 bases clipped from V and 4 bases from J, the junction kept 4 bases outside the gene matches. CDR3 protein: CASSPRTGGTEAFF. In nucleotides, the CDR3 is TGTGCCAGCAGTCCCAGGACAGGGGGCACTGAAGCTTTCTTT.

The chain links TRBV6-1 to TRBJ2-2; 8 nucleotides line up with TRBD1. The J segment lost 4 bases and the V segment lost 10 bases, leaving 5 bases of the junction unmatched. Per germline, CDR1 MNHNS and CDR2 SASEGT. CDR3 length: 13 amino acids. The CDR3 DNA sequence: TGTGCCACCCAGGGGGCCTTCACCGGGGAGCTGTTTTTT. Encoded protein: CATQGAFTGELFF.

The CDR3 sequence is CASSFVMTSGRLDTQYF. DNA of the CDR3: TGTGCCAGCAGTTTTGTTATGACTAGCGGGAGACTGGATACGCAGTATTTT. V is TRBV12-3 or TRBV12-4 and J is TRBJ2-3; 12 bases fit TRBD2. The trim removed 3 bases at V and 6 bases at J, leaving 10 bases unmatched. This CDR3 is 17 amino acids long.

This sequence joins TRBV5-4 and TRBJ2-2; TRBD2 aligns across 13 bases. Unmatched junction bases numbered 6, after V lost 4 bases and J lost 6 bases. CDR1 is SGHNT, CDR2 YYREEE, per germline (reference sequence). CDR3 length: 16 amino acids. CDR3 nucleotides: TGTGCCAGCAGCCGTACTAGCGGGAGGGCCGCCGGGGAGCTGTTTTTT. Encoded protein: CASSRTSGRAAGELFF.

In its sample, this clonotype was seen many times. The chain links TRBV28 to TRBJ2-7; 7 positions match TRBD2. The V segment lost 6 bases and the J segment 2 bases; nucleotides outside the gene matches: 7. The length of the CDR3 is 14 residues. Germline CDR1 reads MDHEN; CDR2 reads SYDVKM. The CDR3 DNA sequence: TGTGCCAGCAGCAGGTCGGGGGGTACCTACGAGCAGTACTTC. It encodes CASSRSGGTYEQYF.

This clonotype was seen at least ten times. The chain joins TRBV5-1 to TRBJ2-3; 9 bases line up with TRBD2. The germline gives CDR1 SGHRS, CDR2 YFSETQ. This CDR3 has 15 residues. V dropped 0 bases and J dropped 4; count of bases not matched to a gene: 3. The CDR3: CASSLGAGGPDTQYF. CDR3 coding DNA: TGCGCCAGCAGCTTGGGAGCGGGAGGACCAGATACGCAGTATTTT.

This clonotype was seen many times. The chain links TRBV27 to TRBJ2-5; D not certain. V was clipped by 5 bases and J by 5 bases, with 15 bases between them. The CDR3 totals 14 residues. Germline V gives CDR1 MNHEY, CDR2 SMNVEV (reference sequence). The DNA for the CDR3 is TGTGCCAGCAGTCCCCCGGGCGCTCAGGAGACCCAGTACTTC. This encodes CASSPPGAQETQYF.

This rearrangement joins TRBV20-1 to TRBJ1-2; perhaps TRBD1 as D (5 bases). V gave up 0 bases and J gave up 1 base, with 9 bases separating them. The CDR3 covers 14 residues. Germline V gene sequence: CDR1 DFQATT, CDR2 SNEGSKA (reference sequence). The CDR3 DNA follows: TGCAGTGCTAGAGATGAGGGACGTAACTATGGCTACACCTTC. It specifies CSARDEGRNYGYTF.

Ten or more counts support this clonotype. The J gene is TRBJ2-1, the V gene TRBV28, with 10 bases that match TRBD2. The CDR3 covers 15 residues. Germline V gene data show CDR1 as MDHEN and CDR2 as SYDVKM. J gave up 2 bases and V 6 bases, and 4 bases lay outside the gene matches. The CDR3 region has the DNA TGTGCCAGCAGCATCCTAGCGGGGGCCTACAATGAGCAGTTCTTC. Its protein is CASSILAGAYNEQFF.

In its sample, this clonotype was seen many times. The chain links TRBV7-2 to TRBJ2-6, with D possibly being TRBD1 (6 bases). V lost 5 bases and J lost 1, with 9 bases in between. Germline V gene data show CDR1 as SGHTA and CDR2 as FQGNSA. The CDR3 is made up of 15 amino acids. Written as DNA, the CDR3 is TGTGCCAGCAGCCAACAGGGTTCTGGGGCCAACGTCCTGACTTTC. Protein sequence: CASSQQGSGANVLTF.

This clonotype showed up just a few times. J is TRBJ2-2 and V is TRBV5-1; 7 nucleotides line up with TRBD1. The V gene end was trimmed by 5 bases and the J gene end by 4 bases; junction bases not matched to a gene: 11. Germline V CDR1 and CDR2: SGHRS, YFSETQ. The CDR3 is made up of 16 amino acids. The CDR3 nucleotides are TGCGCCAGCAGTCCCAGGACAGGAGGCCCCACCGGGGAGCTGTTTTTT. Its translation is CASSPRTGGPTGELFF.

This clonotype appeared many times. The CDR3 protein is CSASEGLSYEQYF. CDR3 bases: TGCAGTGCTAGCGAGGGACTCTCCTACGAGCAGTACTTC. The chain uses TRBV20-1 and TRBJ2-7; a possible D gene is TRBD2 (6 bases). V lost 3 bases and J lost 0, with 9 bases in between. Germline lookup yields CDR1 DFQATT and CDR2 SNEGSKA (reference sequence). This CDR3 is 13 amino acids long.

This clonotype occurred many times. The genes are TRBV7-2 and TRBJ2-2; 8 positions agree with TRBD2. The V gene end was trimmed by 2 bases and the J gene end by 4 bases; junction bases not matched to a gene: 3. The CDR3 totals 15 residues. Germline V gives CDR1 SGHTA, CDR2 FQGNSA. The CDR3 sequence: CASSLILAGTGELFF. CDR3 sequence (DNA): TGTGCCAGCAGCTTAATCCTAGCGGGCACCGGGGAGCTGTTTTTT. The full variable domain, completed using reference TRBV7-2 and TRBJ2-2, is GAGVSQSPSNKVTEKGKDVELRCDPISGHTALYWYRQSLGQGLEFLIYFQGNSAPDKSGLPSDRFSAERTGGSVSTLTIQRTQQEDSAVYLCASSLILAGTGELFFGEGSRLTVL.

Ten or more counts support this clonotype. The chain is built from TRBV11-2 and TRBJ2-1, with D perhaps matching TRBD2 (6 bases). Germline-derived CDR1 and CDR2 are SGHAT and FQNNGV. Trimming left V 2 bases short and J 1 base short, with 12 bases between. The CDR3 is made up of 16 amino acids. The CDR3 DNA sequence: TGTGCCAGCAGCTTACCGGGACTCGCTTCCTACAATGAGCAGTTCTTC. It is translated as CASSLPGLASYNEQFF.

This clonotype was seen a handful of times. The chain couples TRBV20-1 to TRBJ2-1; TRBD2 matches 7 bases. V shed 6 bases and J 0 bases; nucleotides not matched to a gene: 14. Germline V gene lookup returns CDR1 DFQATT and CDR2 SNEGSKA (reference sequence). The CDR3 sequence is 17 residues long. DNA for the CDR3: TGCAGTGCAACCGATGGCTTGAGCGGGGACTCCTACAATGAGCAGTTCTTC. Translation: CSATDGLSGDSYNEQFF.

The table lists this clonotype with many counts. V and J are TRBV20-1 and TRBJ2-2; maybe TRBD2 (6 bases). Germline V gene sequence: CDR1 DFQATT, CDR2 SNEGSKA (reference sequence). The CDR3 spans 14 residues. Trimming pared 5 bases from V and 1 base from J, leaving 11 bases between. CDR3 DNA sequence: TGCAGTGCTTCGGCTAGCGAGAACACCGGGGAGCTGTTTTTT. It yields the protein CSASASENTGELFF.

This clonotype appeared many times. The chain uses TRBV20-1 and TRBJ1-5, with a possible D match to TRBD1 (6 bases). Trimming stripped 5 bases from V and 3 bases from J, with 8 bases between. Germline CDR1 reads DFQATT; CDR2 reads SNEGSKA (reference sequence). The CDR3 extends over 12 amino acids. In DNA, the CDR3 is TGCAGTGCTCGGGACAACAATCAGCCCCAGCATTTT. Protein: CSARDNNQPQHF.

A single count supports this clonotype. The chain employs TRBV28 and TRBJ2-7; 12 bases are a match to TRBD2. The CDR3 totals 18 residues. CDR1 and CDR2 from the germline V gene are MDHEN and SYDVKM. V trimming: 1 base; J trimming: 4 bases; junction bases outside the gene matches: 11. The CDR3 sequence: CASSLSHTKTSGSYEQYF. The CDR3 coding sequence is TGTGCCAGCAGTTTATCCCACACGAAGACTAGCGGGAGTTACGAGCAGTACTTC.